Listed below are T cell receptor beta chains from one sample, sequenced in a study of blood T cells in healthy people across ages. TCRdb reanalysed the 5' RACE reads using MiXCR and keeps one entry per CDR3 protein. The sample lists more than 600,000 distinct CDR3 sequences; approximately 25% were seen once. The same sample was also studied in work on T cells of mothers and their children.

Source material: blood. The receptors shown here come from a boy aged 5-17 years in good health. CDR3s include the opening cysteine and the closing phenylalanine or tryptophan. A D gene is named only where the DNA matches it firmly. Part of the rows lack a size; the others show once, few, many or a class for expanded clones.

V: TRBV20-1
size: few
J: TRBJ2-7
D: NA
CDR3: CSAAKTASCEQYF
DNA: TGCAGTGCTGCGAAAACTGCGTCCTGCGAGCAGTACTTC

V: TRBV10-3
size: NA
J: TRBJ1-4
D: NA
CDR3: CAISEPGPGKLFF
DNA: TGTGCCATCAGTGAGCCGGGGCCGGGAAAACTGTTTTTT

V: TRBV20-1
size: few
J: TRBJ2-5
D: NA
CDR3: CSAVSRGRQETQYF
DNA: TGCAGTGCTGTATCTCGGGGCAGACAAGAGACCCAGTACTTC

V: TRBV11-3
size: few
J: TRBJ2-1
D: NA
CDR3: CASSSESYSEQFF
DNA: TGTGCCAGCAGCTCCGAATCATATTCAGAGCAGTTCTTC

V: TRBV29-1
size: NA
J: TRBJ1-4
D: TRBD1
CDR3: CSVGTGVNEKLFF
DNA: TGCAGCGTTGGGACAGGGGTTAATGAAAAACTGTTTTTT

V: TRBV10-3
size: NA
J: TRBJ2-1
D: NA
CDR3: CAIGEVSYNEQFF
DNA: TGTGCCATCGGGGAGGTCTCCTACAATGAGCAGTTCTTC

V: TRBV20-1
size: few
J: TRBJ2-7
D: TRBD1
CDR3: CSLGQGGSYEQYF
DNA: TGCAGTCTTGGACAGGGGGGATCCTACGAGCAGTACTTC

V: TRBV7-3
size: NA
J: TRBJ2-3
D: NA
CDR3: CASSLAGAHDTQYF
DNA: TGTGCCAGCAGCTTAGCGGGGGCGCATGATACGCAGTATTTT

V: TRBV7-2
size: NA
J: TRBJ2-1
D: NA
CDR3: CASSLDSAGGRGEQFF
DNA: TGTGCCAGCAGCTTGGACAGTGCAGGTGGCAGGGGTGAGCAGTTCTTC

V: TRBV20-1
size: NA
J: TRBJ2-1
D: NA
CDR3: CSAGRGDYNEQFF
DNA: TGCAGTGCTGGACGCGGGGACTACAATGAGCAGTTCTTC

V: TRBV6-6
size: NA
J: TRBJ2-1
D: NA
CDR3: CASGDTYNEQFF
DNA: TGTGCCAGTGGGGACACTTACAATGAGCAGTTCTTC

V: TRBV20-1
size: NA
J: TRBJ2-1
D: TRBD2
CDR3: CSARDPSGRANEQFF
DNA: TGCAGTGCTAGAGACCCTAGCGGGAGGGCCAATGAGCAGTTCTTC

V: TRBV29-1
size: NA
J: TRBJ1-1
D: NA
CDR3: CSVRRMNTEAFF
DNA: TGCAGCGTGAGACGGATGAACACTGAAGCTTTCTTT

V: TRBV7-2
size: NA
J: TRBJ2-5
D: NA
CDR3: CASSFEIEETQYF
DNA: TGTGCCAGCAGCTTCGAGATAGAGGAGACCCAGTACTTC

V: TRBV12-3/TRBV12-4
size: NA
J: TRBJ2-5
D: NA
CDR3: CASSPGRFTTQYF
DNA: TGTGCCAGCAGCCCCGGTCGATTTACGACCCAGTACTTC

V: TRBV25-1
size: NA
J: TRBJ2-5
D: TRBD2
CDR3: CASSESLAGGETQYF
DNA: TGTGCCAGCAGTGAATCACTAGCGGGGGGGGAGACCCAGTACTTC

V: TRBV29-1
size: few
J: TRBJ2-1
D: NA
CDR3: CSGLGNPHEQFF
DNA: TGCAGCGGATTGGGAAACCCTCATGAGCAGTTCTTC

V: TRBV6-5
size: once
J: TRBJ2-1
D: NA
CDR3: CASSYKGYTYNEQFF
DNA: TGTGCCAGCAGTTACAAGGGGTATACCTACAATGAGCAGTTCTTC

V: TRBV3-1
size: NA
J: TRBJ2-7
D: NA
CDR3: CASSIQRPGSLTYEQYF
DNA: TGTGCCAGCAGCATCCAGCGACCTGGGTCCCTTACCTACGAGCAGTACTTC

V: TRBV7-3
size: NA
J: TRBJ2-2
D: NA
CDR3: CSSSLINTGELFF
DNA: TGTTCCAGCAGCTTAATTAACACCGGGGAGCTGTTTTTT

V: TRBV29-1
size: NA
J: TRBJ2-7
D: NA
CDR3: CSVSASRYEQYF
DNA: TGCAGCGTTTCCGCATCAAGATACGAGCAGTACTTC

V: TRBV6-5
size: NA
J: TRBJ2-2
D: TRBD2
CDR3: CASGPGLARTGELFF
DNA: TGTGCCAGCGGGCCGGGACTAGCGCGGACCGGGGAGCTGTTTTTT

V: TRBV7-3
size: NA
J: TRBJ2-1
D: TRBD2
CDR3: CASSLVRTRENEQFF
DNA: TGTGCCAGCAGCTTGGTCCGGACTAGGGAGAATGAGCAGTTCTTC

V: TRBV6-1
size: NA
J: TRBJ1-2
D: TRBD1
CDR3: CASSPSTGTGYGYTF
DNA: TGTGCCAGCAGTCCTAGTACCGGGACAGGTTATGGCTACACCTTC

V: TRBV15
size: few
J: TRBJ1-1
D: TRBD1
CDR3: CATSRDRTGDTEAFF
DNA: TGTGCCACCAGCAGAGATCGGACAGGGGACACTGAAGCTTTCTTT

V: TRBV7-2
size: few
J: TRBJ2-5
D: TRBD2
CDR3: CASGTSGYQETQYF
DNA: TGTGCCAGCGGGACTAGCGGGTACCAAGAGACCCAGTACTTC

V: TRBV12-3/TRBV12-4
size: NA
J: TRBJ1-1
D: TRBD1
CDR3: CASSLAHRGTEAFF
DNA: TGTGCCAGCAGTTTAGCTCACAGGGGCACTGAAGCTTTCTTT

V: TRBV5-6
size: few
J: TRBJ2-1
D: NA
CDR3: CASSLRPIWGPLSYNEQFF
DNA: TGTGCCAGCAGCTTGCGGCCGATATGGGGCCCCCTCTCCTACAATGAGCAGTTCTTC

V: TRBV7-3
size: few
J: TRBJ2-3
D: TRBD1
CDR3: CASSLTGVTDTQYF
DNA: TGTGCCAGCAGTCTCACAGGGGTTACAGATACGCAGTATTTT

V: TRBV12-5
size: few
J: TRBJ2-5
D: NA
CDR3: CASGLFRSSGTQYF
DNA: TGTGCTAGTGGTTTGTTCCGCTCCTCGGGGACCCAGTACTTC

V: TRBV3-1
size: NA
J: TRBJ2-5
D: NA
CDR3: CASSSVQGGETQYF
DNA: TGTGCCAGCAGCTCAGTCCAAGGGGGAGAGACCCAGTACTTC

V: TRBV29-1
size: few
J: TRBJ1-1
D: NA
CDR3: CSAGDQNTEAFF
DNA: TGCAGCGCCGGTGACCAGAACACTGAAGCTTTCTTT

V: TRBV6-1
size: NA
J: TRBJ2-2
D: NA
CDR3: CASSPVYGTGELFF
DNA: TGTGCCAGCAGTCCAGTATATGGGACCGGGGAGCTGTTTTTT

V: TRBV29-1
size: NA
J: TRBJ2-1
D: NA
CDR3: CSVEGGGIHSYEQFF
DNA: TGCAGCGTTGAAGGCGGCGGGATTCATAGTTATGAGCAGTTCTTC

V: TRBV4-1
size: few
J: TRBJ2-5
D: TRBD2
CDR3: CASSQDAVAGAVGETQYF
DNA: TGCGCCAGCAGCCAAGATGCGGTAGCGGGAGCCGTGGGGGAGACCCAGTACTTC

V: TRBV7-2
size: few
J: TRBJ2-7
D: TRBD1
CDR3: CASSFAGTGPYEQYF
DNA: TGTGCCAGCAGCTTCGCCGGGACAGGCCCCTACGAGCAGTACTTC

V: TRBV9
size: NA
J: TRBJ2-1
D: NA
CDR3: CASSEPGRTSNEQFF
DNA: TGTGCCAGCAGCGAGCCGGGACGGACCAGCAATGAGCAGTTCTTC

V: TRBV20-1
size: NA
J: TRBJ2-3
D: TRBD2
CDR3: CSARGEWVAGSTDTQYF
DNA: TGCAGTGCTAGGGGGGAGTGGGTAGCGGGTAGCACAGATACGCAGTATTTT

V: TRBV7-2
size: NA
J: TRBJ2-1
D: NA
CDR3: CASSSSGKRNNEQFF
DNA: TGTGCCAGCAGCTCCTCAGGCAAACGAAACAATGAGCAGTTCTTC

V: TRBV19
size: few
J: TRBJ2-7
D: TRBD2
CDR3: CASSPLAGGLYEQYF
DNA: TGTGCCAGTAGTCCTTTGGCGGGAGGTCTCTACGAGCAGTACTTC

V: TRBV14
size: few
J: TRBJ2-1
D: NA
CDR3: CASSQTASNEQFF
DNA: TGTGCCAGCAGCCAGACCGCGAGCAATGAGCAGTTCTTC

V: TRBV9
size: few
J: TRBJ2-1
D: NA
CDR3: CASSVRGSSYNEQFF
DNA: TGTGCCAGCAGCGTAAGGGGGAGCTCCTACAATGAGCAGTTCTTC

V: TRBV12-3/TRBV12-4
size: few
J: TRBJ2-7
D: NA
CDR3: CASTDSNSYGQYF
DNA: TGTGCCAGCACCGACTCCAATTCCTACGGGCAGTACTTC

V: TRBV12-3/TRBV12-4
size: NA
J: TRBJ2-5
D: TRBD2
CDR3: CASSHSGGGQETQYF
DNA: TGTGCCAGCAGCCATAGCGGGGGGGGACAAGAGACCCAGTACTTC

V: TRBV7-2
size: NA
J: TRBJ2-1
D: TRBD1
CDR3: CASSFGQGQGEQFF
DNA: TGTGCCAGCAGCTTCGGACAGGGGCAAGGTGAGCAGTTCTTC